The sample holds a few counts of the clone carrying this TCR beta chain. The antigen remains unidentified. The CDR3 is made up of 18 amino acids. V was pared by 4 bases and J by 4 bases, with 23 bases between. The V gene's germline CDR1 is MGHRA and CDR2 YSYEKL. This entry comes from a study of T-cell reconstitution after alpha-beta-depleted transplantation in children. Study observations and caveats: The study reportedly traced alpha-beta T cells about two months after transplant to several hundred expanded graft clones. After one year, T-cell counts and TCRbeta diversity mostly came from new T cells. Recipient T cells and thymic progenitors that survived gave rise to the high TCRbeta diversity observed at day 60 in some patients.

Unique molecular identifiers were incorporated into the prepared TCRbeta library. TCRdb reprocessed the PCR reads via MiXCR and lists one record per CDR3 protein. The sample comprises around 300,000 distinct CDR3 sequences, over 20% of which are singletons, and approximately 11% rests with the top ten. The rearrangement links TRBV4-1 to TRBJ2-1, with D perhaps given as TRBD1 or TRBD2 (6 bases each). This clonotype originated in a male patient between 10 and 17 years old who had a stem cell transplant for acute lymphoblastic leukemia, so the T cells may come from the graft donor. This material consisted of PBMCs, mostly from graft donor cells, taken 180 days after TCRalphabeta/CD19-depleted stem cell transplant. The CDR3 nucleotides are TGCGCCAGCAGCCGCCATCCCGAAAGGGGGGAGGCTTACAATGAGCAGTTCTTC. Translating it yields CASSRHPERGEAYNEQFF.